This T cell receptor (beta chain) originates from a study of T cell responses to AZD1222 COVID-19 vaccine. The CDR3 runs to 14 residues. The germline V and J ends were trimmed by 7 bases and 0 bases, with 13 bases remaining between them. Germline CDR1 SQVTM, CDR2 ANQGSEA. General study points: With dominance at 160-218 and 743-854, vaccine-associated CD4 TCRs spanned spike. Donors were chiefly white British, with a greater number of females, and clonal diversity was perhaps underestimated.

Repertoires were generated with immunoSEQ multiplex PCR, while TCRdb's copy carries only in-frame clones and drops some. The sample lists 85,000 to 120,000 clones; roughly 87% were seen once. Second-dose recipients at about 4 or about 12 weeks were treated as one pooled group. Note on this clone: The antigen remains undetermined.

Sequencing was performed on peripheral blood, taken 28 days after the second AZD1222 dose. This chain joins TRBV29-1 and TRBJ2-1; weak D call: TRBD1 (6 bases). This TCR derives from an adult who received the AZD1222 COVID-19 vaccine. The CDR3 DNA is TGCAGCGCTACCGGGACAAGCTCCTACAATGAGCAGTTCTTC. Translating it yields CSATGTSSYNEQFF.